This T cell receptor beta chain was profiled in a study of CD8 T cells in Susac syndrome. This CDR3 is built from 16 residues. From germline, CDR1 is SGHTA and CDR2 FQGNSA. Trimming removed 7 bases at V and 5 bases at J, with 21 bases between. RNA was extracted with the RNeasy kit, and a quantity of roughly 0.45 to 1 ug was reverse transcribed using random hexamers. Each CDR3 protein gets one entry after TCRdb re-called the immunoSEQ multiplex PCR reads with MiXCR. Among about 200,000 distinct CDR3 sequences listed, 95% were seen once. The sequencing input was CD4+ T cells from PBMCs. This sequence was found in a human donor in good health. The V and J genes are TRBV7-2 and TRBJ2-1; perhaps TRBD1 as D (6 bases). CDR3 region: CASTKRGIGNNNEQFF. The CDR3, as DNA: TGTGCCAGCACCAAAAGGGGGATAGGGAACAACAATGAGCAGTTCTTC. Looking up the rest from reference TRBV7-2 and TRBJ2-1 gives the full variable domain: GAGVSQSPSNKVTEKGKDVELRCDPISGHTALYWYRQSLGQGLEFLIYFQGNSAPDKSGLPSDRFSAERTGGSVSTLTIQRTQQEDSAVYLCASTKRGIGNNNEQFFGPGTRLTVL.